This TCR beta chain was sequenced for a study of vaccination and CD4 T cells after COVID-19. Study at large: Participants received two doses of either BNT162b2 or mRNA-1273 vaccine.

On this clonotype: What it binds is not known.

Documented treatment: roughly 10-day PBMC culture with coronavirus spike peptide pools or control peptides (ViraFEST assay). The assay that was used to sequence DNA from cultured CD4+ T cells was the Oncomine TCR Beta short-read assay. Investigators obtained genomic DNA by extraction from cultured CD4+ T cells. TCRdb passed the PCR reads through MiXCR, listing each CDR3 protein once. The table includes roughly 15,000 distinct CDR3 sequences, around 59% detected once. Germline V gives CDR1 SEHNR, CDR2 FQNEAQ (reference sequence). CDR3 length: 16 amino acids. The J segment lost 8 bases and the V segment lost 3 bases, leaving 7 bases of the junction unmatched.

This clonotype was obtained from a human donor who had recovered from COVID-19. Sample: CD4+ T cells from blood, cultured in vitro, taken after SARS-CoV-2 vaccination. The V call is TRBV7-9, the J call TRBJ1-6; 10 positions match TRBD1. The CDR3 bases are TGTGCCAGCAGCTTGTCAATGGGGACAGGGGATTCACCCCTCCACTTT. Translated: CASSLSMGTGDSPLHF.